These 3 T cell receptor beta chains originate from one sample sequenced in a study of T cell responses to AZD1222 COVID-19 vaccine. Profiling relied on immunoSEQ multiplex PCR, and the TCRdb table lists in-frame clones only, not all of them. The data contain more than 150,000 clones, about nine tenths of them seen just once; the ten biggest clones take up approximately 3.7%. The sample was peripheral blood, taken 28 days after the second AZD1222 dose. The source of these receptors is an adult who received the AZD1222 COVID-19 vaccine.

This chain joins TRBV2 and TRBJ1-1; 10 bases align to TRBD1. The J segment lost 1 base and the V segment lost 6 bases, leaving 2 bases of the junction unmatched. The CDR3 has 14 amino acids. Germline V gene lookup returns CDR1 SNHLY and CDR2 FYNNEI. The CDR3 sequence: CASRRDRGNTEAFF. CDR3 coding DNA: TGTGCCAGCAGGAGGGACAGGGGGAACACTGAAGCTTTCTTT.

This rearrangement joins TRBV28 to TRBJ1-4; weak D call: TRBD1 (6 bases). There are 16 residues in the CDR3. Trimming stripped 6 bases from V and 8 bases from J, with 22 bases between. CDR1 and CDR2 (germline): MDHEN, SYDVKM. This chain's CDR3 is CASSTLDRLGGEKLFF. The CDR3 DNA reads TGTGCCAGCAGCACCCTAGACAGGCTTGGGGGCGAAAAACTGTTTTTT.

In its sample, this clone was seen a few times. The J gene is TRBJ2-1, the V gene TRBV28, with 9 positions matching TRBD2. CDR1 and CDR2 from the germline V gene are MDHEN and SYDVKM. There are 15 residues in the CDR3. After removal of 6 bases from V and 2 bases from J, the junction contained 5 bases not matched to a gene. Here the CDR3 DNA reads TGTGCCAGCAGGTGGGCTAGCGGGGCCTACAATGAGCAGTTCTTC. This gives the protein CASRWASGAYNEQFF.